These T cell receptor beta chains were read from a single sample in a study of blood T cell repertoires in COVID-19. Produced via immunoSEQ multiplex PCR; TCRdb's table is partial and in-frame only. The table has approximately 160,000 clones, 80% to 90% seen once. Sequences were obtained from peripheral blood. These receptors originate from a woman in her 70s with acute or convalescent COVID-19. Both conserved end residues are part of each CDR3. Each record gives: V gene, D gene, clone size, J gene, CDR3 DNA, CDR3 protein. D genes are given only for firm matches. Only part of the rows carry a size: once, few, many, or a class if the clone is expanded.

v_call: TRBV6-5; d_call: .; clone_size: .; j_call: TRBJ2-7; cdr3_nt: TGTGCCAGCAGTTACGGGGCCACCTACGAGCAGTACTTC; cdr3_aa: CASSYGATYEQYF
v_call: TRBV2; d_call: TRBD1; clone_size: once; j_call: TRBJ1-6; cdr3_nt: TGTGCCAGCAGTGGCACAGGGGGAGGTGACTTCCACTTT; cdr3_aa: CASSGTGGGDFHF
v_call: TRBV24-1; d_call: .; clone_size: .; j_call: TRBJ2-7; cdr3_nt: TGTGCCACCAGTGAAGGGGACTCCTACGAGCAGTACTTC; cdr3_aa: CATSEGDSYEQYF
v_call: TRBV18; d_call: .; clone_size: .; j_call: TRBJ1-1; cdr3_nt: TGTGCCAGCTCTCAAGGGACGGGAGACCTGAACACTGAAGCTTTCTTT; cdr3_aa: CASSQGTGDLNTEAFF
v_call: TRBV4-3; d_call: TRBD2; clone_size: once; j_call: TRBJ2-5; cdr3_nt: TGCGCCAGCAGCCAAGGGGGACTAGCGGGGGTGGAGACCCAGTACTTC; cdr3_aa: CASSQGGLAGVETQYF
v_call: TRBV25-1; d_call: TRBD1; clone_size: .; j_call: TRBJ1-1; cdr3_nt: TGTGCCAGCAGTCGGGGCAGGGGGTTCACTGAAGCTTTCTTT; cdr3_aa: CASSRGRGFTEAFF
v_call: TRBV5-1; d_call: .; clone_size: .; j_call: TRBJ2-1; cdr3_nt: TGCGCCAGCAGCGCGGGATCCAACTACAATGAGCAGTTCTTC; cdr3_aa: CASSAGSNYNEQFF
v_call: TRBV5-5; d_call: .; clone_size: once; j_call: TRBJ1-2; cdr3_nt: TGTGCCAGCAGCCTAGCCCGCCCGGGGTCCTACAACTATGGCTACACCTTC; cdr3_aa: CASSLARPGSYNYGYTF
v_call: TRBV6-1; d_call: .; clone_size: .; j_call: TRBJ1-6; cdr3_nt: TGTGCCAGCAGTGAAACGATGGAGCGGAGTTCACCCCTCCACTTT; cdr3_aa: CASSETMERSSPLHF
v_call: TRBV5-1; d_call: .; clone_size: .; j_call: TRBJ2-6; cdr3_nt: TGCGCCAGCAGCTTGGACAGAATAGTAGAGGGCGTCCTGACTTTC; cdr3_aa: CASSLDRIVEGVLTF
v_call: TRBV3-1/TRBV3-2; d_call: .; clone_size: .; j_call: TRBJ2-5; cdr3_nt: TGTGCCAGCAGCCAAGACGGTAGCTGGGTGGTCCAGTACTTC; cdr3_aa: CASSQDGSWVVQYF
v_call: TRBV12-3/TRBV12-4; d_call: .; clone_size: few; j_call: TRBJ1-2; cdr3_nt: TGTGCCAGCAGAACAACAGGGACCTATGGCTACACCTTC; cdr3_aa: CASRTTGTYGYTF
v_call: TRBV25-1; d_call: TRBD1; clone_size: .; j_call: TRBJ1-3; cdr3_nt: TGTGCCAGCAGTGAATCTCGGACAGGGTCAGGACACACCATATATTTT; cdr3_aa: CASSESRTGSGHTIYF
v_call: TRBV11-2; d_call: .; clone_size: few; j_call: TRBJ2-7; cdr3_nt: TGTGCCAGCAGTATTAGCTACGAGCAGTACTTC; cdr3_aa: CASSISYEQYF
v_call: TRBV5-6; d_call: TRBD1; clone_size: .; j_call: TRBJ1-2; cdr3_nt: TGTGCCAGCAGCTTGGTGGGGGGACAGGGGGCTGATGGCTACACCTTC; cdr3_aa: CASSLVGGQGADGYTF
v_call: TRBV18; d_call: TRBD2; clone_size: .; j_call: TRBJ2-1; cdr3_nt: TGTGCCAGCTCACCACCGGGCGGGGGGGCATCTGAGCAGTTCTTC; cdr3_aa: CASSPPGGGASEQFF
v_call: TRBV6-2/TRBV6-3; d_call: TRBD2; clone_size: .; j_call: TRBJ2-7; cdr3_nt: TGTGCCAGCAGTCCGGGGACTAGTTCCCTCGGCGAGCAGTACTTC; cdr3_aa: CASSPGTSSLGEQYF
v_call: TRBV5-8; d_call: TRBD1; clone_size: .; j_call: TRBJ2-7; cdr3_nt: TGTGCCAGCAGCCCCGGGACAGGGCCTTACGAGCAGTACTTC; cdr3_aa: CASSPGTGPYEQYF
v_call: TRBV10-3; d_call: TRBD1; clone_size: .; j_call: TRBJ1-1; cdr3_nt: TGTGCCATCAGTGAGTCGGGACAGACTGAAGCTTTCTTT; cdr3_aa: CAISESGQTEAFF
v_call: TRBV13; d_call: .; clone_size: once; j_call: TRBJ1-1; cdr3_nt: TGTGCCAGCAGCTCCCCGACAGGGAACACTGAAGCTTTCTTT; cdr3_aa: CASSSPTGNTEAFF
v_call: TRBV11-2; d_call: TRBD2; clone_size: .; j_call: TRBJ2-3; cdr3_nt: TGTGCCAGCAGCCCGGTCCCTAGCGGGCGCACAGATACGCAGTATTTT; cdr3_aa: CASSPVPSGRTDTQYF
v_call: TRBV10-3; d_call: .; clone_size: .; j_call: TRBJ2-7; cdr3_nt: TGTGCCATCAGGGAGGCGTACGAGCAGTACTTC; cdr3_aa: CAIREAYEQYF
v_call: TRBV4-3; d_call: .; clone_size: .; j_call: TRBJ2-7; cdr3_nt: TGCGCCAGCAGCCAAGATAGACGGGGAGGCTACGAGCAGTACTTC; cdr3_aa: CASSQDRRGGYEQYF